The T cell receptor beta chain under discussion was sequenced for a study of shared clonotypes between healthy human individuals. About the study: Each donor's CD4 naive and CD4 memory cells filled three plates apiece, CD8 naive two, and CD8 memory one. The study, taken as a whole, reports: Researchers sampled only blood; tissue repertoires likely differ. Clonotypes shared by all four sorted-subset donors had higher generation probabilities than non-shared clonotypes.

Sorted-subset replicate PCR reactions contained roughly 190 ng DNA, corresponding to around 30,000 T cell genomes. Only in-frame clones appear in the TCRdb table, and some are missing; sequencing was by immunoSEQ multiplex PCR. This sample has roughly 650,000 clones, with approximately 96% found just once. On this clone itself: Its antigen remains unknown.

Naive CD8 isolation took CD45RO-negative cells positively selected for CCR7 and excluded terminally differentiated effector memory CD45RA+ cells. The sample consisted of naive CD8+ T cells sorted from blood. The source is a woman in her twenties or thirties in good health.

CDR3 nucleotides: TGTGCCAGCAGTTTTCCCCGGACAGGGGGCTCCTACGAGCAGTACTTC. As protein: CASSFPRTGGSYEQYF. The rearrangement joins TRBV28 to TRBJ2-7; 10 bases line up with TRBD1. The length of the CDR3 is 16 residues. Germline V CDR1 and CDR2: MDHEN, SYDVKM. The junction had 5 bases not matched to a gene; V was cut back by 3 bases and J by 0 bases.